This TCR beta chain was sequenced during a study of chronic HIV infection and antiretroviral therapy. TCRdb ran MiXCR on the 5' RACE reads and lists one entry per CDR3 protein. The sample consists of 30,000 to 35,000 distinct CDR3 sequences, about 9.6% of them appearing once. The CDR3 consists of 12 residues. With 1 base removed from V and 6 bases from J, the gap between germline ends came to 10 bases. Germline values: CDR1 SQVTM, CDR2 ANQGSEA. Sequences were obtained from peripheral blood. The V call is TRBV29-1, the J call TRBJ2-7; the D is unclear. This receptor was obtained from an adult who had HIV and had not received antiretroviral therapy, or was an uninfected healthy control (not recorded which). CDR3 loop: CSVEGASGEQYF. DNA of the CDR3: TGCAGCGTTGAAGGGGCCTCTGGCGAGCAGTACTTC.